This paragraph covers one T cell receptor beta chain sequence. Its antigen is currently not known. Base qualities were left out, and no much larger clone turns up one base away. The CDR3 sequence holds 13 residues, the cysteine and phenylalanine included. The kept DNA is CDR3 alone, 39 bases in frame from the first base. CDR1 ENHRY and CDR2 SYGVKD were looked up in the germline V gene. Trimming takes 9 bases from V and 1 base from J, and the germline ends sit 12 bases apart. Interpreted using the paper, the treatment or condition label stands for: roughly 10-day PBMC culture with coronavirus spike peptide pools or control peptides (ViraFEST assay). The ViraFEST assay, used in the study, expanded antigen-specific T cells with peptide pools and then identified the expanded clonotypes through TCR sequencing. The positive SARS-CoV-2 PCR tests of the convalescent patients were dated from March to December 2020, before the Alpha, Beta and Delta variants emerged in the United States. PBMCs were cultured at around 2 million per well in IMDM supplemented with around 5% human AB serum and 9 to 10 IU/ml IL-2, with around 10 ug/ml peptide pools added. Half of the culture medium was replaced with fresh IL-2-containing medium on days 3 and 7. After approximately 10 days of culture, CD4+ T cells were isolated by negative selection using the EasySep CD4+ T cell isolation kit. PBMCs were separated from whole blood using Ficoll-Paque Plus gradient centrifugation and then either used fresh or cryopreserved at -140C. Triplicate wells were generally used for each culture condition.

This record belongs to a study of vaccination and CD4 T cells after COVID-19 (dated by TCRdb to the early 2020s). At the level of the whole study: Convalescent patients had a positive SARS-CoV-2 result on nasal swab PCR, and of these patients, some 10 had mild disease and one had severe disease. Six males and four females were included in the convalescent cohort, with two Hispanic individuals, seven Caucasians, two Asians and one multiracial person represented. Participants received two doses of either the Pfizer-BioNTech BNT162b2 vaccine (n=8) or the Moderna mRNA-1273 vaccine (n=2). Post-COVID blood samples from convalescent patients were collected a median of around 110 days after diagnosis, with a range of roughly 30 to 170 days. Post-vaccine blood samples were taken a median of around 77 days after the second vaccine dose, with a range of roughly 14 to 241 days. Culture stimuli were overlapping spike peptide pools from SARS-CoV-2 and from the common cold coronaviruses HCoV-NL63, HCoV-OC43 and HCoV-229E. In control cultures, a CEFX viral epitope pool was used as positive control, an HIV-1 Nef peptide pool was used as negative control, or no peptide was added. The spike-specific CD4+ TCR repertoire was compared before and after mRNA vaccination in over nine COVID-19 convalescent patients and a handful of infection-naive healthy vaccine recipients.

Study-wide conclusions, independent of this receptor: Among the post-vaccine SARS-CoV-2-reactive clones in convalescent patients, a median approximately 90% showed up only after vaccination, which suggests vaccine-specific priming. The number of convalescent patients in the study was relatively small, and the study did not examine early timepoints following natural infection. Of the vaccine-specific clones found in convalescent patients, nearly all (304 of 307) were mono-reactive for SARS-CoV-2 spike instead of being cross-reactive with common cold coronaviruses. Although the median number of SARS-CoV-2-reactive clonotypes went up from roughly 20 after infection to roughly 40 after vaccination, the increase was not significant.

The protocol used for the library was PCR. DNA from cultured CD4+ T cells was subjected to TCR sequencing with the Oncomine TCR Beta short-read assay at the Johns Hopkins FTIC core. The QIAamp micro DNA kit was used to extract genomic DNA from the cultured CD4+ T cells. The Oncomine TCR Beta libraries from cultured CD4+ T cells were pooled using unique dual indexes and then sequenced on an Illumina iSeq 100. The study's processing was this. Non-productive sequences were removed, and CDR3s not starting with C, not ending with F or W, or shorter than 7 amino acids were discarded. Antigen-specific clonotypes were identified using the MANAFEST web application through comparison of peptide-stimulated wells with reference and other culture wells. For a clone to be called positive, the clone needed an FDR below 0.05, an odds ratio above 5, and a productive frequency above 0.1% in at least two of three replicate wells. A clonotype counted as cross-reactive if it showed significant expansion both in the SARS-CoV-2 spike wells and in at least one common cold coronavirus spike condition. Using R version 3.6.1, CDR3 homology was evaluated through Levenshtein distances (stringdist) along with unrooted phylogenetic trees (ape). TCRdb trimmed public reads at Q25 via fastp, called clones via MiXCR and kept in-frame beta chains. Rows are unified per CDR3 protein, each entry keeping the most common DNA and genes. The V and J calls reflect TCRdb's pipeline rather than the authors' work. The sample data list just over 3,500 distinct CDR3 sequences, and about 40% of these were observed just once. The top ten clones comprise 25% to 30% of the sample.

This clonotype originated in a human donor who had recovered from COVID-19. Sequencing input: CD4+ T cells from blood, cultured in vitro. This chain joins TRBV10-3 to TRBJ1-2; no D segment can be confidently identified. The CDR3 reads CAIKPSLNYGYTF. The base sequence is TGTGCCATAAAACCCTCTCTTAACTATGGCTACACCTTC.